The T cell receptor (beta chain) under discussion was sequenced for a study of beta chain features in type 1 diabetes. General study results and limits: Type 1 diabetes patients showed fewer insertions and more deletions at VDJ junctions. A cDNA-based sequencing approach could over-represent cells with high TCR expression.

About 120 mL of blood, on average, came from one heparinised draw per donor. Staining for CD45RO/CCR7/CD25/CD127/CD95/CD27 allowed sorting of CD4+ naive, central memory, regulatory and stem cell-like memory cells. Points on this clone: Its target is not known.

The isolated RNA, all of it, was reverse transcribed, so expressed TCRB transcripts were what got sequenced. Method: immunoSEQ multiplex PCR; TCRdb's copy keeps in-frame clones and lacks some. The repertoire includes under 450,000 clones, less than 15% of them detected once, and about 0.018% sits in the top ten. This CDR3 has 13 residues. V was shortened by 3 bases and J by 7 bases, with 9 bases between the two germline ends. Looked up from germline, CDR1 is MRHNA and CDR2 is SNTAGT. This chain joins TRBV6-4 and TRBJ2-2; perhaps TRBD1 as D (6 bases). This TCR came from a woman aged 18-30 years in good health. The sequenced sample was naive CD4+ T cells from blood. CDR3 amino acids: CASSEQGGGELFF. CDR3 nucleotide sequence: TGTGCCAGCAGTGAACAGGGTGGCGGGGAGCTGTTTTTT.